Shown below are 16 T cell receptor beta chains from a single sample sequenced in a study of somatic mutations in cytotoxic T cells in rheumatoid arthritis. Here immunoSEQ multiplex PCR was the method, and the copy in TCRdb shows in-frame clones only, minus some. The repertoire holds about 21,000 clones, with approximately 80% as singletons. The sequencing sample was made of CD8+ T cells sorted from blood. These receptors came from a man aged 18-30 years with rheumatoid arthritis.

The gene calls are TRBV5-4 and TRBJ2-3; possibly TRBD2 for D (5 bases). Looked up from germline, CDR1 is SGHNT and CDR2 is YYREEE (reference sequence). V lost 0 bases and J 2 bases, leaving 13 bases between the germline ends. CDR3 length: 16 residues. The CDR3 DNA reads TGTGCCAGCAGCTTGGAGCTAGCCCCCCCCACAGATACGCAGTATTTT. Encoded protein: CASSLELAPPTDTQYF. The complete variable domain, with remaining parts taken from reference TRBV5-4 and TRBJ2-3, reads ETGVTQSPTHLIKTRGQQVTLRCSSQSGHNTVSWYQQALGQGPQFIFQYYREEENGRGNFPPRFSGLQFPNYSSELNVNALELDDSALYLCASSLELAPPTDTQYFGPGTRLTVL.

This clone has only a few counts. The J gene is TRBJ1-3, the V gene TRBV7-4; TRBD1 agrees at 8 bases. The CDR3 consists of 16 residues. Germline CDR1 reads SGHVT; CDR2 reads SQSDAQ. Losses at the gene ends were 2 bases for V and 3 bases for J; bases not matched to a gene: 6. CDR3 amino acids: CASSLRQGAIGNTIYF. The CDR3 nucleotides read TGTGCCAGCAGCTTACGCCAGGGGGCCATTGGAAACACCATATATTTT.

This clone appeared a single time. The rearrangement joins TRBV15 to TRBJ2-7, with 8 bases lining up with TRBD2. V gave up 4 bases and J gave up 2 bases; unmatched junction bases: 13. This CDR3 spans 17 amino acids. Germline lookup yields CDR1 LNHNV and CDR2 YYDKDF (reference sequence). CDR3 nucleotides: TGTGCCACCAGCAAGACAACCCGGGAGGGGATCACCTACGAGCAGTACTTC. It encodes CATSKTTREGITYEQYF.

The J gene is TRBJ1-2, the V gene TRBV30; a weak D match, TRBD1 (5 bases). This CDR3 has 13 residues. Deletions cut 4 bases from V and 2 bases from J, with 11 bases between. Per the germline V gene, CDR1 is GTSNPN and CDR2 is SVGIG (reference sequence). DNA of the CDR3: TGTGCCTGGACCGGTCGGGGCAACTATGGCTACACCTTC. As protein: CAWTGRGNYGYTF. The full variable domain, in which reference TRBV30 and TRBJ1-2 provide the parts outside the CDR3, is SQTIHQWPATLVQPVGSPLSLECTVEGTSNPNLYWYRQAAGRGLQLLFYSVGIGQISSEVPQNLSASRPQDRQFILSSKKLLLSDSGFYLCAWTGRGNYGYTFGSGTRLTVV.

The chain has TRBV6-1 and TRBJ1-6, with D possibly being TRBD1 (6 bases). CDR1 and CDR2 from the germline V gene are MNHNS and SASEGT. Trimming removed 8 bases at V and 14 bases at J, with 16 bases between. This CDR3 has 12 residues. The CDR3 region is CASREGGFALHF. In DNA form, the CDR3 reads TGTGCCAGCCGCGAGGGGGGATTCGCCCTCCACTTT.

The J gene is TRBJ2-5, the V gene TRBV9, with 8 bases fitting TRBD2. This CDR3 has 14 residues. The V gene's germline CDR1 is SGDLS and CDR2 YYNGEE. V trimming: 4 bases; J trimming: 1 base; junction bases outside the gene matches: 3. CDR3 bases: TGTGCCAGCAGCCCAAGCGGGGGCCAAGAGACCCAGTACTTC. Translating gives CASSPSGGQETQYF.

The rearrangement links TRBV7-9 to TRBJ2-7; 8 nucleotides match TRBD2. The CDR3 has 16 amino acids. CDR1 and CDR2 from the germline V gene are SEHNR and FQNEAQ (reference sequence). The V gene end was trimmed by 5 bases and the J gene end by 4 bases; junction bases not matched to a gene: 13. The CDR3 DNA sequence: TGTGCCAGCAGCCCTCAGCGGGGGTCCTCTCAGTACGAGCAGTACTTC. This translates into CASSPQRGSSQYEQYF. The full variable domain, its missing parts supplied by reference TRBV7-9 and TRBJ2-7, is DTGVSQNPRHKITKRGQNVTFRCDPISEHNRLYWYRQTLGQGPEFLTYFQNEAQLEKSRLLSDRFSAERPKGSFSTLEIQRTEQGDSAMYLCASSPQRGSSQYEQYFGPGTRLTVT.

The chain joins TRBV29-1 to TRBJ1-2, with no clear D. The germline V and J ends were trimmed by 6 bases and 6 bases, with 23 bases remaining between them. Germline loops: CDR1 SQVTM, CDR2 ANQGSEA. The CDR3 is 15 residues long. The CDR3 nucleotides are TGCAGCGTCTTGCCCGTGATCCAGAGACGTGATGGCTACACCTTC. Its translation: CSVLPVIQRRDGYTF.

V is TRBV6-4 and J is TRBJ2-1, with TRBD2 identical over 9 bases. The CDR3 contains 15 residues. Germline values: CDR1 MRHNA, CDR2 SNTAGT. V lost 0 bases and J lost 3; bases outside the gene matches: 0. The CDR3 sequence is CASSDSRGGYNEQFF. The DNA of the CDR3 is TGTGCCAGCAGTGACTCGCGGGGGGGCTACAATGAGCAGTTCTTC.

The chain joins TRBV29-1 to TRBJ2-2; D remains unclear. CDR3 length equals 13 residues. V was shortened by 6 bases and J by 0 bases, with 8 bases between the two germline ends. From germline, CDR1 is SQVTM and CDR2 ANQGSEA. The CDR3 DNA reads TGCAGCGTCCTTACATCGAACACCGGGGAGCTGTTTTTT. Translated: CSVLTSNTGELFF.

The chain is built from TRBV13 and TRBJ2-4; possible D gene TRBD1, 6 bases. This CDR3 comprises 15 residues. Deletions cut 0 bases from V and 6 bases from J, with 12 bases between. Germline CDR1 reads PRHDT; CDR2 reads FYEKMQ (reference sequence). The CDR3 DNA reads as TGTGCCAGCAGCTTAGGCAGAGGGGGTGGAAACATTCAGTACTTC. This gives the protein CASSLGRGGGNIQYF.

V usage is TRBV5-1 and J usage is TRBJ1-4, with 8 positions matching TRBD1. This CDR3 has 15 amino acids. Germline CDR1 and CDR2: SGHRS and YFSETQ. With V trimmed by 4 bases and J by 5 bases, 7 bases remained unmatched. The CDR3 spells CASSGGQEINEKLFF. The CDR3 nucleotides read TGCGCCAGCAGCGGGGGACAGGAAATAAATGAAAAACTGTTTTTT.

This clone was observed a single time. J is TRBJ2-1 and V is TRBV4-1; TRBD2 agrees at 12 bases. Per the germline V gene, CDR1 is MGHRA and CDR2 is YSYEKL. This CDR3 is 17 amino acids long. Trimming cost V 0 bases and J 8 bases; bases outside gene matches: 8. The DNA for the CDR3 is TGCGCCAGCAGCCAAGAGCCAAGGACTAGCGGGGTGTATGAGCAGTTCTTC. This encodes CASSQEPRTSGVYEQFF.

This rearrangement joins TRBV25-1 to TRBJ1-6; D is undetermined. CDR1 is MGHDK and CDR2 is SYGVNS in the germline V gene. The germline V and J ends were trimmed by 3 bases and 14 bases, with 17 bases remaining between them. The CDR3 has 14 amino acids. The chain's CDR3 is CASSDPSSVSALHF. CDR3 coding DNA: TGTGCCAGCAGTGACCCCTCCTCCGTCTCGGCCCTCCACTTT.

The rearrangement joins TRBV5-6 to TRBJ2-2; TRBD1 might be the D (6 bases). The V end lost 4 bases, the J end lost 1 base, and 14 bases lay between the germline ends. The CDR3 is 16 amino acids. The V gene's germline CDR1 is SGHDT and CDR2 YYEEEE. In DNA form, the CDR3 reads TGTGCCAGCAGCGCCTCACCGGGACAGAACACCGGGGAGCTGTTTTTT. It codes for CASSASPGQNTGELFF.

V is TRBV6-1 and J is TRBJ1-6, with D uncertain. Per germline, CDR1 MNHNS and CDR2 SASEGT. The germline V and J ends were trimmed by 0 bases and 10 bases, with 10 bases remaining between them. The CDR3 extends over 14 amino acids. The CDR3 loop is CASSEAEGQSPLHF. The CDR3 DNA reads TGTGCCAGCAGTGAAGCTGAGGGCCAATCACCCCTCCACTTT.